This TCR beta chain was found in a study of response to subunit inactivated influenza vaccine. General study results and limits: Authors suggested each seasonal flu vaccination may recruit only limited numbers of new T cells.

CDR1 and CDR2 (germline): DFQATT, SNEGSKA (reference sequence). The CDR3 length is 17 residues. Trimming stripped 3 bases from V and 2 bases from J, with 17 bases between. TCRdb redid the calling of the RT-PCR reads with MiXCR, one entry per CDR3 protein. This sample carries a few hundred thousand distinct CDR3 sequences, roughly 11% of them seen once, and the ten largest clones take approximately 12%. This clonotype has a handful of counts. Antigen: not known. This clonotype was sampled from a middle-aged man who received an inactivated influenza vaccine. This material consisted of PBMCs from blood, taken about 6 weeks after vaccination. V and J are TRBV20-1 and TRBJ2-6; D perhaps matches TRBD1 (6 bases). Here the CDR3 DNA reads TGCAGTGCTAGGAGAACAGGGATGATAACTGGGGCCAACGTCCTGACTTTC. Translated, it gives CSARRTGMITGANVLTF.